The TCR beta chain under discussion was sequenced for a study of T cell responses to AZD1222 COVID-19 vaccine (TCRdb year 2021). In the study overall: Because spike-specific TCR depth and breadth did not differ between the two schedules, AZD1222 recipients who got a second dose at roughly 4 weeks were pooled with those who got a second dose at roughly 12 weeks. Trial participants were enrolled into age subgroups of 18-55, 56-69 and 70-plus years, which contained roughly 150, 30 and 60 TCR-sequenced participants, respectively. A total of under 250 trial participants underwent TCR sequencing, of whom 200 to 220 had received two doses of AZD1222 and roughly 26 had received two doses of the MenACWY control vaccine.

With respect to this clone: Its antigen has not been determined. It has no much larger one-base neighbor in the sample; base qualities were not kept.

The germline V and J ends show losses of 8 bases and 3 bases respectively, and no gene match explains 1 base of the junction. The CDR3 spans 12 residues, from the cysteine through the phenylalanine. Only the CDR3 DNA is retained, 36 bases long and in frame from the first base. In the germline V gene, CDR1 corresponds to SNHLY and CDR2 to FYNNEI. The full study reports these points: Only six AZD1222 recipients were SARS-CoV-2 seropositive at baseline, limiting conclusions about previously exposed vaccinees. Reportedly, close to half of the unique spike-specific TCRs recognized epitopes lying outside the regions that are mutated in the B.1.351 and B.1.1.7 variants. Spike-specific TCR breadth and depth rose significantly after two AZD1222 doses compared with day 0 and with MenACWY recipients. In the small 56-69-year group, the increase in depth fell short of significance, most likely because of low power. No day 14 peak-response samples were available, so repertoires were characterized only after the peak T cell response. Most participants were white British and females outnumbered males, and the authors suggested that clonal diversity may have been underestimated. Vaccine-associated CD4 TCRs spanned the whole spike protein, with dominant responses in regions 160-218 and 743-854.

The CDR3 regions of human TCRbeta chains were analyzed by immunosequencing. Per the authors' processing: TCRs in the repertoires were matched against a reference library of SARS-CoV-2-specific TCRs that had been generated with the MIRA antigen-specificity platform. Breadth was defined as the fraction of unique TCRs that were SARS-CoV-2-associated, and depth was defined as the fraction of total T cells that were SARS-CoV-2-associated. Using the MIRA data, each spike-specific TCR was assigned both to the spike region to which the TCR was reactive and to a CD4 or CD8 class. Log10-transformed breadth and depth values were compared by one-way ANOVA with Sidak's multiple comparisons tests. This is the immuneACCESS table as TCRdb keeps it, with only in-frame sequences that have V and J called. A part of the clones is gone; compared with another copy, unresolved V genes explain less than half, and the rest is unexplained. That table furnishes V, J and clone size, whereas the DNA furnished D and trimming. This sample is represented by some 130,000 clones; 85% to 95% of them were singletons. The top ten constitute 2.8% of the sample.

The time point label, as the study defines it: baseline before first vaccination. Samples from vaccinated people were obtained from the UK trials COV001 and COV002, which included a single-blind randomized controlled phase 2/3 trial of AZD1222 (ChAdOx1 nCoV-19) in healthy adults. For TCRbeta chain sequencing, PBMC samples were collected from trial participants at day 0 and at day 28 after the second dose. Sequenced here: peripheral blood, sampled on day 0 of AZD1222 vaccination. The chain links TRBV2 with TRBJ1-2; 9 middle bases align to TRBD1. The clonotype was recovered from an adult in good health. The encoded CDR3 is CASRDRDYGYTF. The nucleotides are TGTGCCAGCCGGGACAGGGACTATGGCTACACCTTC.